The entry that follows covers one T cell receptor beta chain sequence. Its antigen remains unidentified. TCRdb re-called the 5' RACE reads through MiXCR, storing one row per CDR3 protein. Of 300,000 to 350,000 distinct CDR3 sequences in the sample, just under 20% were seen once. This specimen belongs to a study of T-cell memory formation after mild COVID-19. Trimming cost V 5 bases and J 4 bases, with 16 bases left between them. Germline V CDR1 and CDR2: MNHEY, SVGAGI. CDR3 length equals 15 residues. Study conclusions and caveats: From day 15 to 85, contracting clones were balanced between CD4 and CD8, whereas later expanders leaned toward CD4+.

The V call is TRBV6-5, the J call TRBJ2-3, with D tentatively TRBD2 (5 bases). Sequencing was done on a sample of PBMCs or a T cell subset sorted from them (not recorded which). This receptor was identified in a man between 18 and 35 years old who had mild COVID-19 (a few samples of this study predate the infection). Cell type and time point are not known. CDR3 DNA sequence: TGTGCCAGCAGTCTCACTAGGTCCGAAGCAGATACGCAGTATTTT. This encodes CASSLTRSEADTQYF.